This TCR beta chain was sequenced for a study of low-dose radiotherapy and immunotherapy resistance in tumors. In this sample, this clonotype turned up many times. Primers used for first-strand cDNA, a TRAV- and TRBV-specific set, covered both alpha and beta chains. Amplification of TCRs used a constant-region primer and V-primer adapter for 20 PCR cycles. TCRdb re-called the reads with MiXCR, one entry per CDR3 protein. The data hold approximately 90,000 distinct CDR3 sequences, with roughly a sixth observed a single time. Time point: before trial treatment. With 1 base removed from V and 3 bases from J, the gap between germline ends came to 6 bases. The CDR3 consists of 13 residues. Germline CDR1 is MGHRA and CDR2 is YSYEKL.

The material sequenced was PBMCs, taken before treatment. V usage is TRBV4-1 and J usage is TRBJ1-2; D remains unclear. This TCR derives from a male donor with prostate cancer. CDR3 sequence (DNA): TGCGCCAGCAGCCAAGGGGAAGACTATGGCTACACCTTC. Protein sequence: CASSQGEDYGYTF.